Sequencing of this T cell receptor (beta chain) was carried out in a study of shared clonotypes between healthy human individuals. Study-level points and caveats: Generally, estimated richness proved larger in naive subsets than it did in memory subsets.

In the case of this clone: What it binds is unknown.

Evenly divided among several immunoSEQ plates was the genomic DNA of each subset. TCRdb's table, derived via immunoSEQ multiplex PCR, lists solely in-frame clones and lacks some. The sample holds about 79,000 clones, around 57% seen once. V lost 1 base, J lost 3 bases, and 6 bases lay in between. This CDR3 region has 13 residues. Germline V gene sequence: CDR1 SGHVS, CDR2 FQNEAQ. This chain joins TRBV7-8 and TRBJ2-5; D ambiguous. Sequencing was carried out using memory CD8+ T cells sorted from blood. Subset given: CD45RO+ cells pooled with CCR7-negative TemRA cells. This receptor was obtained from a man younger than 45 in good health. This chain's CDR3 is CASSLGAEETQYF. CDR3 nucleotides: TGTGCCAGCAGCTTAGGGGCAGAAGAGACCCAGTACTTC.